A single sample is the source of the 14 T cell receptor beta chains below, sequenced in a study of human T cells and chemical hapten exposure. From the RACE reads, TCRdb called clonotypes with MiXCR, one entry per CDR3 protein. The table has 100,000 or so distinct CDR3 sequences, under 12% seen once. Time point described: patch test 1, 2 weeks after DPC sensitization. Treatment given: therapeutic diphenylcyclopropenone sensitization with weekly scalp DPC. The sample consisted of whole blood, taken in connection with sensitization to the hapten diphenylcyclopropenone (DPC). The source is a man between 40 and 49 years old with alopecia areata. Some clones in this sample may be carry-over from other donors' samples.

In this sample, this clonotype turned up many times. The chain combines TRBV21-1 with TRBJ2-7; no DNA check was done on the table's D call, TRBD2. TRBV21-1 is tagged as a pseudogene. The CDR3 contains 19 residues. CDR3 loop: CASSKGRLEGHEGSYEQYV. The CDR3 DNA reads TGTGCCAGCAGCAAAGGAAGATTGGAAGGGCACGAGGGCTCCTACGAGCAGTACGTC.

This clonotype came up a few times. The rearrangement uses TRBV7-2 and TRBJ2-3, with no clear D. V shed 2 bases and J shed 1 base, with 7 bases lying between them. Germline V gives CDR1 SGHTA, CDR2 FQGNSA. This CDR3 has 14 amino acids. The CDR3 here is CASSLSPRTDTQYF. CDR3 sequence (DNA): TGTGCCAGCAGCTTAAGCCCACGCACAGATACGCAGTATTTT.

This clonotype was detected many times. The V gene is TRBV2, the J gene TRBJ2-3, with D unresolved. CDR3 length equals 13 residues. V was trimmed by 3 bases and J by 0 bases, leaving 4 bases between them. The V gene's germline CDR1 is SNHLY and CDR2 FYNNEI. Here the CDR3 reads CASSDRSTDTQYF. The CDR3 bases are TGTGCCAGCAGTGACCGTAGCACAGATACGCAGTATTTT.

This clonotype has ten or more counts. The rearrangement links TRBV5-1 to TRBJ1-1; D is unresolved. V was pared by 6 bases and J by 3 bases, with 15 bases between. This CDR3 has 14 amino acids. In germline, CDR1 is SGHRS, CDR2 YFSETQ. The CDR3 loop is CASTLSVPHTEAFF. The CDR3 coding sequence is TGCGCCAGCACCCTATCGGTCCCACACACTGAAGCTTTCTTT.

The rearrangement links TRBV27 to TRBJ2-5, with TRBD2 matching over 7 bases. This CDR3 is built from 13 residues. The J segment lost 9 bases and the V segment lost 4 bases, leaving 8 bases of the junction unmatched. CDR1 MNHEY and CDR2 SMNVEV come from the germline V gene (reference sequence). CDR3 bases: TGTGCCAGCAGTTACCGACTAGCTCAGGCCCAGTACTTC. Encoded protein: CASSYRLAQAQYF.

This clonotype was counted many times. This chain uses TRBV20-1 with TRBJ1-6; TRBD1 is a possible D gene (6 bases). The CDR3 contains 15 residues. V was cut by 7 bases and J by 6 bases, with 19 bases left in between. CDR1 is DFQATT and CDR2 is SNEGSKA in the germline V gene (reference sequence). CDR3: CSVWGGGRSNSPLHF. CDR3 DNA sequence: TGCAGTGTCTGGGGAGGGGGAAGGAGTAATTCACCCCTCCACTTT.

The sample holds many counts of this clonotype. The gene calls are TRBV19 and TRBJ2-1, with a weak D call TRBD1 (5 bases). In germline, CDR1 is LNHDA, CDR2 SQIVND (reference sequence). Trimming pared 2 bases from V and 2 bases from J, leaving 10 bases between. This CDR3 is 15 amino acids long. The CDR3 protein is CASSIQPGTYNEQFF. Here the CDR3 DNA reads TGTGCCAGTAGTATACAGCCAGGGACCTACAATGAGCAGTTCTTC.

In this sample, this clonotype turned up many times. The gene calls are TRBV28 and TRBJ2-7, with D unclear. CDR1 MDHEN and CDR2 SYDVKM come from the germline V gene. Trimming pared 6 bases from V and 4 bases from J, leaving 10 bases between. CDR3 length: 12 amino acids. The CDR3 DNA reads as TGTGCCAGCAGCTTTAGTTGGTACGAGCAGTACTTC. It encodes CASSFSWYEQYF.

This clonotype was picked up a small number of times. J is TRBJ2-7 and V is TRBV20-1; 7 positions match TRBD2. Germline CDR1 reads DFQATT; CDR2 reads SNEGSKA (reference sequence). CDR3 length: 16 residues. V shed 3 bases, J shed 0 bases, and the junction held 11 bases outside the gene matches. The CDR3 region has the DNA TGCAGTGCTAGGCCGCGGTCGAGCGGGATCTCCTACGAGCAGTACTTC. It is translated as CSARPRSSGISYEQYF.

This clonotype was seen a few times. This rearrangement joins TRBV9 to TRBJ2-6, with D maybe TRBD2 (7 bases). The CDR3 is 16 amino acids. Germline V gives CDR1 SGDLS, CDR2 YYNGEE. The germline V and J ends were trimmed by 3 bases and 0 bases, with 10 bases remaining between them. The chain's CDR3 is CASSAGEGSGANVLTF. DNA of the CDR3: TGTGCCAGCAGCGCAGGGGAGGGCTCTGGGGCCAACGTCCTGACTTTC.

The chain's CDR3 is CASSSQQSSYNEQFF. DNA of the CDR3: TGTGCCAGCAGCTCTCAACAGAGCTCCTACAATGAGCAGTTCTTC. V is TRBV7-2 and J is TRBJ2-1; no reliable D call. The ends were cut back, 4 bases at V and 0 bases at J, with 10 bases in the middle. Germline V gives CDR1 SGHTA, CDR2 FQGNSA. This CDR3 spans 15 amino acids.

This clonotype was counted a few times. The chain uses TRBV30 and TRBJ1-5, with 12 positions matching TRBD1. The trim removed 8 bases at V and 7 bases at J, leaving 6 bases unmatched. The length of the CDR3 is 13 residues. Germline V CDR1 and CDR2: GTSNPN, SVGIG (reference sequence). In DNA, the CDR3 is TGTGCCACCGGGACAGGGGGCTGGCAGCCCCAGCATTTT. Residues: CATGTGGWQPQHF.

This clonotype appeared many times. The chain is built from TRBV12-3 or TRBV12-4 and TRBJ1-1; TRBD1 aligns across 10 bases. This CDR3 has 13 amino acids. With 6 bases clipped from V and 4 bases from J, the junction kept 2 bases outside the gene matches. The CDR3 loop reads CASRGQGITEAFF. The CDR3 coding sequence is TGTGCCAGCAGGGGACAGGGGATCACTGAAGCTTTCTTT.

This clonotype came up a few times. V and J are TRBV19 and TRBJ1-6; possible D gene TRBD1, 6 bases. The V gene lost 7 bases and the J gene lost 7 bases, with 14 bases spanning the gap. The CDR3 contains 14 residues. The V gene's germline CDR1 is LNHDA and CDR2 SQIVND (reference sequence). DNA of the CDR3: TGTGCCAGTACGGACGGGGGGGCAAATTCACCCCTCCACTTT. Translation gives CASTDGGANSPLHF.